This TCR beta chain derives from a study of blood T cell repertoires in COVID-19. The repertoire was sequenced with immunoSEQ multiplex PCR; TCRdb's copy has only in-frame clones and lacks some. The sample records about 170,000 clones, approximately 86% being singletons. The CDR3 has 13 residues. Trimming cost V 6 bases and J 4 bases, with 9 bases left between them. Per germline, CDR1 SGHNT and CDR2 YENEEA. The sequence was obtained from a woman in her 40s with COVID-19, enrolled during active disease. Sequencing used peripheral blood. J is TRBJ2-2 and V is TRBV11-3; D unresolved. The CDR3 DNA follows: TGTGCCAGCAGTAGACTGTCCACCGGGGAGCTGTTTTTT. Translating it yields CASSRLSTGELFF.